This T cell receptor (beta chain) was captured by sequencing in a study of blood T cell repertoires in COVID-19. On the study more broadly: Samples came from the United States, Italy and Spain, spanning acute and convalescent COVID-19.

As originally analysed: Amplification with reference gene primers provided the estimates of nucleated cell counts. Assay used: immunoSEQ multiplex PCR; TCRdb lists only in-frame clones, some missing. V and J calls and clone size are copied from that table; D and trimming were computed from the DNA. The table lists a few hundred thousand clones, around four fifths of them singletons. The CDR3 loop spans 14 amino acids. The V and J ends lost 4 bases and 5 bases, in that order; junction bases with no gene match: 6. Germline V gene sequence: CDR1 MNHEY, CDR2 SMNVEV (reference sequence). The genes are TRBV27 and TRBJ2-5, with 8 positions matching TRBD2. What was sequenced was peripheral blood. The receptor's source is a man aged 30 to 45 who had recovered from COVID-19. The CDR3 sequence is CASSSRGGMETQYF. The DNA for the CDR3 is TGTGCCAGCAGTTCACGGGGGGGCATGGAGACCCAGTACTTC.